This T cell receptor (beta chain) is from a study of blood T cell repertoires in COVID-19. Study-wide context: The samples span acute and convalescent COVID-19 from the United States, Italy and Spain.

The germline V gene has CDR1 LGHNA and CDR2 YSLEER. The CDR3 has 15 residues. Trimming stripped 1 base from V and 4 bases from J, with 13 bases between. Profiling relied on immunoSEQ multiplex PCR, and the TCRdb table lists in-frame clones only, not all of them. This table has approximately 210,000 clones, roughly 87% appearing once. This sequence was found in a man younger than 40 in a cohort exposed to, infected with or recovered from COVID-19 (not recorded which). The material sequenced was PBMCs or T cells enriched from blood (not recorded which). The chain uses TRBV4-3 and TRBJ1-2; D remains ambiguous. The CDR3 nucleotides are TGCGCCAGCAGCCAAGCCTCCGGGGTGGGCTATGGCTACACCTTC. This codes for CASSQASGVGYGYTF.